This TCR beta chain was documented in a study of blood T cell repertoires in COVID-19. The ends were cut back, 7 bases at V and 3 bases at J, with 15 bases in the middle. Germline assignment: CDR1 LNHDA and CDR2 SQIVND (reference sequence). The length of the CDR3 is 14 residues. The authors' processing: Amplified reference gene primers provided the basis for estimating nucleated cell counts. Sequenced by immunoSEQ multiplex PCR; TCRdb stores in-frame clones only, minus some. For V, J and clone size, that table is used; D and trimming come from the DNA. The sample consists of a few hundred thousand clones, around four fifths of them appearing once.

The origin of this receptor is a man aged 25 to 45 with acute COVID-19. V is TRBV19 and J is TRBJ1-1, with unresolved D. Material: PBMCs or T cells enriched from blood (not recorded which). CDR3 sequence (DNA): TGTGCCAGTACGCCCACCACAACATACACTGAAGCTTTCTTT. Its translation is CASTPTTTYTEAFF.